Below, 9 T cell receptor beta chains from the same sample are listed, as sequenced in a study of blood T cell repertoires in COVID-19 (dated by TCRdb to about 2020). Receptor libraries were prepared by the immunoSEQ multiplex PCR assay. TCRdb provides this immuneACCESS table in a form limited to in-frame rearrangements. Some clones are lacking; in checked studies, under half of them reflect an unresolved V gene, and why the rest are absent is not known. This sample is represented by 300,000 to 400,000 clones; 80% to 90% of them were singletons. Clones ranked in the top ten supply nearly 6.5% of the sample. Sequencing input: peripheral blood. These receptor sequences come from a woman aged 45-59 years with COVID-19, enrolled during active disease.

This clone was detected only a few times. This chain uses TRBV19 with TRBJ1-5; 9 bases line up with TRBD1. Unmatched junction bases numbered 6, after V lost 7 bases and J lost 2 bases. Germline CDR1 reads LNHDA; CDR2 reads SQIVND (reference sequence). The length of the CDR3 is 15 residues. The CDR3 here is CASISQGAGNQPQHF. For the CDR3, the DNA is TGTGCCAGTATATCACAGGGGGCCGGCAATCAGCCCCAGCATTTT. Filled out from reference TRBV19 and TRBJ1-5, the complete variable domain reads DGGITQSPKYLFRKEGQNVTLSCEQNLNHDAMYWYRQDPGQGLRLIYYSQIVNDFQKGDIAEGYSVSREKKESFPLTVTSAQKNPTAFYLCASISQGAGNQPQHFGDGTRLSIL.

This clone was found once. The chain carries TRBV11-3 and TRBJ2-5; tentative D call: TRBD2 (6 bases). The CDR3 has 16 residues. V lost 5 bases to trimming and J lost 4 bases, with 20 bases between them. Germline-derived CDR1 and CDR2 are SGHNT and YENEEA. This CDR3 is CASSLQFAGPVETQYF. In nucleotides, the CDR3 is TGTGCCAGCAGCCTCCAGTTTGCGGGGCCTGTAGAGACCCAGTACTTC.

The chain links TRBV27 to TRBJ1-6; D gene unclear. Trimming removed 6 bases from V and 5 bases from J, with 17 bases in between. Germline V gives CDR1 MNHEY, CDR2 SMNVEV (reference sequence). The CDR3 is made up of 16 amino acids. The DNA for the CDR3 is TGTGCCAGCAGCAGCCGGGGTGAAGCAGATAATTCACCCCTCCACTTT. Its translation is CASSSRGEADNSPLHF.

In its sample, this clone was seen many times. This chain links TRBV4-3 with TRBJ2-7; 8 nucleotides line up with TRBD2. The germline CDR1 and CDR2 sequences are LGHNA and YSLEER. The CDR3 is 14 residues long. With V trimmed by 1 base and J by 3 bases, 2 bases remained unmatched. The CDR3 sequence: CASSQGAGDYEQYF. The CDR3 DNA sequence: TGCGCCAGCAGCCAAGGAGCGGGAGACTACGAGCAGTACTTC.

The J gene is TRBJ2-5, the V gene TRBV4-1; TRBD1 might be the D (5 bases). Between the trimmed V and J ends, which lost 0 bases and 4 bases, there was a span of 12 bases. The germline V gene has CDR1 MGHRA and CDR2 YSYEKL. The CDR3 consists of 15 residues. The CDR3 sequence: CASSQDIRGGETQYF. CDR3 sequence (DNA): TGCGCCAGCAGCCAAGATATTAGGGGTGGAGAGACCCAGTACTTC.

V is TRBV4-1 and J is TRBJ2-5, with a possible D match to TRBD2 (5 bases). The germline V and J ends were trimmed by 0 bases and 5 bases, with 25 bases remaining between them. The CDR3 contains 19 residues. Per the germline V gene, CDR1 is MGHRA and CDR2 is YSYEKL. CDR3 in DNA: TGCGCCAGCAGCCAAGATGGGGAAACGGGGAGTGGGTATTTTGAGACCCAGTACTTC. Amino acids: CASSQDGETGSGYFETQYF.

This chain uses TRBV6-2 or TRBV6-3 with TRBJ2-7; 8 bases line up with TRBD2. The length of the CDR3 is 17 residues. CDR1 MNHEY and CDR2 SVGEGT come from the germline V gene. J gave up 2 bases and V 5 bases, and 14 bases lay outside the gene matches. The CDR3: CASSQEGVVAGPYEQYF. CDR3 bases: TGTGCCAGCAGTCAAGAGGGGGTAGTAGCGGGACCCTACGAGCAGTACTTC.

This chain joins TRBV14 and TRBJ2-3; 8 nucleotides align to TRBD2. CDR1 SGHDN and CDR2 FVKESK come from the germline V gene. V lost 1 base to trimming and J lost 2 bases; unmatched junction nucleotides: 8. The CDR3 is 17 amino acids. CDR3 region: CASSQAGLGIFTDTQYF. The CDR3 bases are TGTGCCAGCAGCCAAGCGGGACTAGGAATTTTCACAGATACGCAGTATTTT.

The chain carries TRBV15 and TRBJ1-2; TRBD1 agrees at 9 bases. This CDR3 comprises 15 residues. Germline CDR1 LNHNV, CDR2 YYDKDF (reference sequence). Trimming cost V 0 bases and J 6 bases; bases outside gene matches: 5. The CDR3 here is CATSRDLRTGDGYTF. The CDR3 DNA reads TGTGCCACCAGCAGAGATCTACGGACAGGGGATGGCTACACCTTC.